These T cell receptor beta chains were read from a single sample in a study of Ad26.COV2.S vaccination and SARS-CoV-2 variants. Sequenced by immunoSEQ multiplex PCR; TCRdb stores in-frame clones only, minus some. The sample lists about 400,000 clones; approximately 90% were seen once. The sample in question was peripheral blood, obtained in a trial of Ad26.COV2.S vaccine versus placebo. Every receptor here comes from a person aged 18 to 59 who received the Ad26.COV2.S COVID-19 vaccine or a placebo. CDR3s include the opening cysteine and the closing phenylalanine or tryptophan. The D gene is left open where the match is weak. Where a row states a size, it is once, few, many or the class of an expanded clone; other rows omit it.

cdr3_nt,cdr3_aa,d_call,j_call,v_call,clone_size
TGTGCCAGCAGCTACCCCCAGGGAGGGGGGGCCCGCAATGAGCAGTTCTTC,CASSYPQGGGARNEQFF,-,TRBJ2-1,TRBV7-2,-
TGCAGCGTTGAGGGGACTAGCGGGGCCCAAGAGACCCAGTACTTC,CSVEGTSGAQETQYF,TRBD2,TRBJ2-5,TRBV29-1,once
TGTGCCAGCAGCATCAGATCTTGGGACCGAGACACAGATACGCAGTATTTT,CASSIRSWDRDTDTQYF,-,TRBJ2-3,TRBV7-9,-
TGTGCCAGCAGCTTCGGGGGGGCAGATACGCAGTATTTT,CASSFGGADTQYF,TRBD2,TRBJ2-3,TRBV11-2,-
TGTGCCAGCAGTTTAAGCGTCGGGGGCTTCTACGAGCAGTACTTC,CASSLSVGGFYEQYF,-,TRBJ2-7,TRBV27,-
TGTGCCAGCAGCGTAGCTACGGGTAGAAGCGGGGAAGAGCAGTACTTC,CASSVATGRSGEEQYF,TRBD2,TRBJ2-7,TRBV9,-
TGTGCCAGTAGTCCGGGGACTCGCCAAAACATTCAGTACTTC,CASSPGTRQNIQYF,-,TRBJ2-4,TRBV19,-
TGTGCCAGCAGAGGGACAGGCGGGAATTCACCCCTCCACTTT,CASRGTGGNSPLHF,TRBD1,TRBJ1-6,TRBV5-6,-
TGCGCCAGCAGAGCGGGGCCCATATACAATGAGCAGTTCTTC,CASRAGPIYNEQFF,TRBD2,TRBJ2-1,TRBV5-1,-
TGTGCCAGCAGCTCGCTCTTGGGACAGATCTACAATGAGCAGTTCTTC,CASSSLLGQIYNEQFF,TRBD1,TRBJ2-1,TRBV7-9,-
TGCGCCAGCAGCCAAGATGGCGGGGGGGCAGGAGATACGCAGTATTTT,CASSQDGGGAGDTQYF,TRBD2,TRBJ2-3,TRBV4-1,-
TGTGCCAGCAGCTTGGGGACGTCCTATAATTCACCCCTCCACTTT,CASSLGTSYNSPLHF,-,TRBJ1-6,TRBV5-4,-
TGTGCCAGCAGGGAGGGCTTGGACTATGGCTACACCTTC,CASREGLDYGYTF,-,TRBJ1-2,TRBV7-9,few
TGTGCCAGTAATCAGGGTGACAACGAGCAGTACTTC,CASNQGDNEQYF,-,TRBJ2-7,TRBV19,-
TGTGCCAGCAGCTTAGAAGCACATAGCAATCAGCCCCAGCATTTT,CASSLEAHSNQPQHF,-,TRBJ1-5,TRBV7-8,-
TGCGCCAGCAGCTTGGAGCAATTAGGGTACGATGGATACGGGGAGCTGTTTTTT,CASSLEQLGYDGYGELFF,-,TRBJ2-2,TRBV5-1,once
TGTGCCAGCAGCCAAGTTGTCCACGAGCAGTACTTC,CASSQVVHEQYF,-,TRBJ2-7,TRBV14,-
TGTGCCAGCAGCTTAAGCGGGGCCTCTAATGAAAAACTGTTTTTT,CASSLSGASNEKLFF,-,TRBJ1-4,TRBV11-2,-
TGTGCCAGCTCATCCCTGAACCCACCCCAGGGCAATCAGCCCCAGCATTTT,CASSSLNPPQGNQPQHF,-,TRBJ1-5,TRBV18,-
TGTGCCAGCAGTATTGGACAGCCAAGGGGGGGCGAGCAGTACTTC,CASSIGQPRGGEQYF,-,TRBJ2-7,TRBV6-6,once
TGTGCCAGCAGCCACCGGCGGCAGAAAGAGACCCAGTACTTC,CASSHRRQKETQYF,-,TRBJ2-5,TRBV3-1/TRBV3-2,-
TGTGCCAGCAGTCATGGCGCTTCGGGCAATCAGCCCCAGCATTTT,CASSHGASGNQPQHF,-,TRBJ1-5,TRBV6-5,-
TGTGCCAGTAGTATGTCGTCCCGGACAGATAATGAAAAACTGTTTTTT,CASSMSSRTDNEKLFF,-,TRBJ1-4,TRBV19,-
TGCGCCAGCAGCCTATCTCGCGGGGGCGAAGAGCAGTACTTC,CASSLSRGGEEQYF,-,TRBJ2-7,TRBV4-1,-
TGTGCCAGCAGGGAAACACGAACAGGTCGAGGGGGCTACACCTTC,CASRETRTGRGGYTF,-,TRBJ1-2,TRBV2,once
TGTGCCAGTAGTAGAGGGAGTTCAGGGGCCAACGTCCTGACTTTC,CASSRGSSGANVLTF,-,TRBJ2-6,TRBV19,-
TGTGCCTGGAGTGTACGTAGCGGCACAGATACGCAGTATTTT,CAWSVRSGTDTQYF,-,TRBJ2-3,TRBV30,-
TGTGCCAGCAGCCTTCAGTACAATCAGCCCCAGCATTTT,CASSLQYNQPQHF,-,TRBJ1-5,TRBV7-6,-
TGCAGTGCTAGCTTTCCTGAAGCTTTCTTT,CSASFPEAFF,-,TRBJ1-1,TRBV20-1,-
TGTGCCAGCCGACCCGGGTCTCGACCTGCCCGGGGGGGAGAGACCCAGTACTTC,CASRPGSRPARGGETQYF,TRBD2,TRBJ2-5,TRBV5-6,-
TGTGCCAGCAGCTTACAGGAGAGCTCTGGAAACACCATATATTTT,CASSLQESSGNTIYF,-,TRBJ1-3,TRBV7-9,-
TGTGCCAGTAGTCGATCCGGGACGGCGAATTCACCCCTCCACTTT,CASSRSGTANSPLHF,-,TRBJ1-6,TRBV19,-
TGTGCCAGCAGTGGGTTAGCGGGGCAAGAGACCCAGTACTTC,CASSGLAGQETQYF,TRBD2,TRBJ2-5,TRBV27,-
TGTGCCAGCAGTTTTGGGGGGAAGAGCAATCAGCCCCAGCATTTT,CASSFGGKSNQPQHF,-,TRBJ1-5,TRBV27,-
TGCGCCAGCAGTTTTTCTCACAGCTCCCTTTACGAGCAGTACTTC,CASSFSHSSLYEQYF,-,TRBJ2-7,TRBV4-1,-
TGTGCCAGTAGTATCGGTGTAGGGGTGGACTCTTGGCCCCAGCATTTT,CASSIGVGVDSWPQHF,-,TRBJ1-5,TRBV19,-
TGTGCCAGCAGCTCGGACAGGGGTACAGAGACCCAGTACTTC,CASSSDRGTETQYF,TRBD1,TRBJ2-5,TRBV7-2,-
TGCAGTGCTACAGACAACTACGAGCAGTACTTC,CSATDNYEQYF,-,TRBJ2-7,TRBV20-1,-
TGTGCCAGCAGTAACCCGCCTCTGGGGGGCACTGAAGCTTTCTTT,CASSNPPLGGTEAFF,-,TRBJ1-1,TRBV27,-
TGTGCCAGCAGCCCGACTAGGCTCCTCAATGAAAAACTGTTTTTT,CASSPTRLLNEKLFF,-,TRBJ1-4,TRBV7-2,-
TGCGCCAGCAGCTTGAGGTCCGCTAACTATGGCTACACCTTC,CASSLRSANYGYTF,-,TRBJ1-2,TRBV5-1,few
TGTGCCAGCAGCCCGGTGGGGACTATTAACCCCGGGGAGCTGTTTTTT,CASSPVGTINPGELFF,TRBD2,TRBJ2-2,TRBV6-2/TRBV6-3,-
TGTGCCTGGAGTCGGGGACAGGGGACTGGCTACACCTTC,CAWSRGQGTGYTF,TRBD1,TRBJ1-2,TRBV30,-
TGTGCCATCAGGGCGGACAGCTCGAACTATGGCTACACCTTC,CAIRADSSNYGYTF,-,TRBJ1-2,TRBV10-3,-
TGTGCCAGCAGCACCCGACAGACTACTCTCTACAATGAGCAGTTCTTC,CASSTRQTTLYNEQFF,-,TRBJ2-1,TRBV7-8,-
TGTGCCAGCAGTGAGAGGGGGGAAACTGAAGCTTTCTTT,CASSERGETEAFF,-,TRBJ1-1,TRBV6-1,-
TGTGCCAGCAGCCAAGAGGAAAGAGGGTTAACTGAAGCTTTCTTT,CASSQEERGLTEAFF,-,TRBJ1-1,TRBV3-1/TRBV3-2,-
TGTGCCAGCAGCGTAGGGAATGACCCTGATATCCAGTACTTC,CASSVGNDPDIQYF,-,TRBJ2-5,TRBV9,once